This is a list of T cell receptor beta chains from one sample in a study of T cells expressing NK-cell markers. Reanalyzing the 5' RACE reads, TCRdb keeps one entry per CDR3 protein, without DNA. The listing contains 500,000 or so distinct CDR3 sequences. Sequenced input: blood T cells: a sorted CD56 or NKG2C T cell subset, CD4+ or CD8+ T cells, or bulk PBMC T cells (not recorded which). Receptor source: a man aged 18 to 35 in good health. Each CDR3 is given with its conserved first and last residue.

>TRBV29-1|14|TRBJ2-7
CSVFGLAGSYEQYF
>TRBV20-1|16|TRBJ2-1
CSARELRGGSYNEQFF
>TRBV11-2|14|TRBJ2-3
CASTLQGQADTQYF
>TRBV10-3|17|TRBJ2-6
CAIRTGTGTTGANVLTF
>TRBV20-1|13|TRBJ2-1
CSARDLYSSEQFF
>TRBV9|15|TRBJ2-3
CASSVRQGGADTQYF
>TRBV27|16|TRBJ2-3
CASIILAGGITDTQYF
>TRBV7-8|14|TRBJ2-7
CASSRRRLDYEQYF
>TRBV5-1|15|TRBJ2-7
CASSLLTGTSYEQYF
>TRBV4-1|17|TRBJ2-3
CASSPRLAGASTDTQYF
>TRBV5-5|15|TRBJ2-2
CASSQDQRGAGELFF
>TRBV5-1|13|TRBJ2-5
CASQDRRGETQYF
>TRBV12-5|16|TRBJ2-7
CASAFYTGTGPYEQYF
>TRBV7-9|15|TRBJ2-3
CASSLDAVGADTQYF
>TRBV5-1|18|TRBJ2-1
CASSLEWATGQGGVEQFF
>TRBV29-1|16|TRBJ2-1
CSVEVGETRVYNEQFF
>TRBV20-1|16|TRBJ2-2
CSARDQLAGGSGELFF
>TRBV7-7|15|TRBJ2-1
CASSLAVGGHNEQFF
>TRBV6-1|14|TRBJ2-1
CASSWTGGGFEQFF
>TRBV5-4|13|TRBJ1-6
CASTEGNNSPLHF
>TRBV10-3|12|TRBJ1-1
CAISQGSGEAFF
>TRBV12-3/TRBV12-4|16|TRBJ2-3
CASSFPDRAGADTQYF
>TRBV7-6|15|TRBJ2-3
CASSSLPASSDTQYF
>TRBV12-3/TRBV12-4|14|TRBJ2-1
CASSYDRAGNEQFF
>TRBV2|15|TRBJ2-3
CASSVSRPSTDTQYF
>TRBV7-9|16|TRBJ2-1
CASSPPVASSYNEQFF
>TRBV25-1|13|TRBJ2-6
CASSDGGANVLTF
>TRBV27|14|TRBJ1-1
CASSHWGMNTEAFF
>TRBV6-6|13|TRBJ2-3
CASSPGFTDTQYF
>TRBV20-1|13|TRBJ2-7
CSGPSGSSYEQYF
>TRBV20-1|15|TRBJ2-5
CSAGLRLAGRETQYF
>TRBV10-3|15|TRBJ2-1
CAISDSRNSYNEQFF